One and the same sample provided the 14 T cell receptor beta chains below, sequenced in a study of blood T cell repertoires in COVID-19. The repertoire was sequenced with immunoSEQ multiplex PCR; TCRdb's copy has only in-frame clones and lacks some. The top ten hold about 9.7% of the sample, which has 200,000 to 250,000 clones, 75% to 85% seen once. The sample comprised peripheral blood. These TCRs come from a man aged 45-65 years with active or convalescent COVID-19.

V gene TRBV5-1 combines with J gene TRBJ2-2; 11 nucleotides agree with TRBD2. Germline values: CDR1 SGHRS, CDR2 YFSETQ. V lost 0 bases and J lost 6; bases outside the gene matches: 7. The CDR3 sequence is 17 residues long. In nucleotides, the CDR3 is TGCGCCAGCAGCTTGGCCTCGACTAGCGGGGAGGCCGGGGAGCTGTTTTTT. It encodes CASSLASTSGEAGELFF.

The chain employs TRBV27 and TRBJ2-7; 10 positions match TRBD1. J was trimmed by 3 bases and V by 5 bases; bases with no gene match: 4. Germline assignment: CDR1 MNHEY and CDR2 SMNVEV (reference sequence). This CDR3 comprises 14 residues. CDR3 sequence (DNA): TGTGCCAGCAGTCGGACAGGGGGAGACTACGAGCAGTACTTC. Its protein is CASSRTGGDYEQYF.

This clone was seen only a few times. The chain links TRBV2 to TRBJ2-7; possible D gene TRBD1, 6 bases. The V gene lost 3 bases and the J gene lost 6 bases, with 9 bases spanning the gap. This CDR3 spans 12 amino acids. The germline V gene has CDR1 SNHLY and CDR2 FYNNEI. CDR3 coding DNA: TGTGCCAGCAGTGACAGGGGTGGCGAGCAGTACGTC. Encoded protein: CASSDRGGEQYV.

The chain recombines TRBV18 with TRBJ1-1, with TRBD1 as a possible D gene (6 bases). V gave up 3 bases and J gave up 0 bases, with 11 bases separating them. Germline V CDR1 and CDR2: KGHSH, LQKENI. The CDR3 is 15 residues long. CDR3 sequence reads: CASSPSGAMNTEAFF. The CDR3 bases are TGTGCCAGCTCACCGTCAGGGGCTATGAACACTGAAGCTTTCTTT.

V gene TRBV2 combines with J gene TRBJ2-7, with D tentatively TRBD2 (6 bases). The length of the CDR3 is 13 residues. CDR1 and CDR2 from the germline V gene are SNHLY and FYNNEI. The V end lost 8 bases, the J end lost 3 bases, and 14 bases lay between the germline ends. CDR3 region: CASRVAVNYEQYF. CDR3 DNA sequence: TGTGCCAGCCGGGTAGCGGTCAACTACGAGCAGTACTTC.

The chain carries TRBV28 and TRBJ2-7; TRBD2 matches 8 bases. V trimming: 4 bases; J trimming: 5 bases; junction bases outside the gene matches: 10. The CDR3 runs to 15 residues. Germline values: CDR1 MDHEN, CDR2 SYDVKM. CDR3 amino acids: CASSSLQAGGDEQYV. DNA for the CDR3: TGTGCCAGCAGTTCCCTCCAGGCGGGGGGCGACGAGCAGTACGTC.

This chain joins TRBV7-3 and TRBJ2-7; D gene ambiguous. Trimming took off 2 bases at V and 3 bases at J, with 11 bases between the two ends. Germline CDR1 reads SGHTA; CDR2 reads FQGTGA. This CDR3 has 14 amino acids. This CDR3 reads CASSLQRASYEQYF. The CDR3 bases are TGTGCCAGCAGCTTACAGCGTGCTAGCTACGAGCAGTACTTC.

The genes are TRBV7-3 and TRBJ2-3; TRBD2 matches 9 bases. The germline V gene encodes CDR1 SGHTA and CDR2 FQGTGA. The V gene end was trimmed by 2 bases and the J gene end by 5 bases; junction bases not matched to a gene: 2. CDR3 size: 14 residues. The CDR3 loop is CASSLQAGGDTQYF. Written as DNA, the CDR3 is TGTGCCAGCAGCTTACAAGCGGGGGGAGATACGCAGTATTTT.

The chain is built from TRBV6-2 or TRBV6-3 and TRBJ1-1; 9 bases match TRBD1. This CDR3 region has 20 residues. Germline CDR1 is MNHEY and CDR2 is SVGEGT. V lost 0 bases to trimming and J lost 1 base; unmatched junction nucleotides: 15. CDR3 sequence (DNA): TGTGCCAGCAGTTACTCCTCAAGTCCCGGGACAGGGATCTCGAACACTGAAGCTTTCTTT. Encoded protein: CASSYSSSPGTGISNTEAFF.

The V and J genes are TRBV4-3 and TRBJ2-7; possible D gene TRBD1, 5 bases. V lost 0 bases to trimming and J lost 5 bases, with 14 bases between them. CDR3 length equals 15 residues. Germline V gene data show CDR1 as LGHNA and CDR2 as YSLEER. Here the CDR3 DNA reads TGCGCCAGCAGCCAAGATCTGGACACAACAAACGAGCAGTACTTC. Protein product: CASSQDLDTTNEQYF.

V is TRBV7-9 and J is TRBJ1-2; TRBD1 is a possible D gene (6 bases). The V end was cut by 5 bases, the J end by 0 bases, with 13 bases between. Per germline, CDR1 SEHNR and CDR2 FQNEAQ (reference sequence). The CDR3 is 15 amino acids. CDR3 in DNA: TGTGCCAGCAGCCCACCCCGACAGGCTAACTATGGCTACACCTTC. This codes for CASSPPRQANYGYTF.

This sequence joins TRBV19 and TRBJ2-7; tentatively, D is TRBD2 (6 bases). The CDR3 is made up of 12 amino acids. V was shortened by 3 bases and J by 5 bases, with 8 bases between the two germline ends. Per the germline V gene, CDR1 is LNHDA and CDR2 is SQIVND (reference sequence). CDR3 region: CASSMAGNEQYF. CDR3 nucleotide sequence: TGTGCCAGTAGTATGGCGGGGAACGAGCAGTACTTC.

The chain carries TRBV5-1 and TRBJ2-1; D gene ambiguous. Germline V gene data show CDR1 as SGHRS and CDR2 as YFSETQ. This CDR3 has 14 residues. The V and J ends lost 6 bases and 1 base respectively, with 11 bases between them. In nucleotides, the CDR3 is TGCGCCAGCACACATTACCCTTCCTACAATGAGCAGTTCTTC. Its protein product is CASTHYPSYNEQFF.

The chain employs TRBV10-3 and TRBJ2-6; 10 bases line up with TRBD1. The germline gives CDR1 ENHRY, CDR2 SYGVKD. Losses at the gene ends were 5 bases for V and 0 bases for J; bases not matched to a gene: 10. This CDR3 region has 19 residues. CDR3 nucleotide sequence: TGTGCCATCAGTCCGAGACAGGGGGCTGTAACCTCTGGGGCCAACGTCCTGACTTTC. As protein: CAISPRQGAVTSGANVLTF.